This T cell receptor (beta chain) was observed in a study of radiotherapy plus CTLA-4 blockade in lung cancer. Some clones are missing from TCRdb's copy, which holds only in-frame ones; the method was immunoSEQ multiplex PCR. The sample consists of about 95,000 clones, about four fifths of them appearing once. The V end lost 7 bases, the J end lost 0 bases, and 14 bases lay between the germline ends. Germline loops: CDR1 SGHRS, CDR2 YFSETQ. CDR3 length: 14 amino acids. Sequenced material: peripheral blood, taken from a patient treated with radiotherapy plus ipilimumab. The chain links TRBV5-1 to TRBJ2-7; tentatively, D is TRBD2 (6 bases). This sequence was found in a human donor with non-small cell lung cancer who had stable disease on radiotherapy plus ipilimumab. CDR3 in amino acids: CASGPGGPSYEQYF. As DNA, the CDR3 is TGCGCCAGCGGACCCGGAGGGCCCTCCTACGAGCAGTACTTC.